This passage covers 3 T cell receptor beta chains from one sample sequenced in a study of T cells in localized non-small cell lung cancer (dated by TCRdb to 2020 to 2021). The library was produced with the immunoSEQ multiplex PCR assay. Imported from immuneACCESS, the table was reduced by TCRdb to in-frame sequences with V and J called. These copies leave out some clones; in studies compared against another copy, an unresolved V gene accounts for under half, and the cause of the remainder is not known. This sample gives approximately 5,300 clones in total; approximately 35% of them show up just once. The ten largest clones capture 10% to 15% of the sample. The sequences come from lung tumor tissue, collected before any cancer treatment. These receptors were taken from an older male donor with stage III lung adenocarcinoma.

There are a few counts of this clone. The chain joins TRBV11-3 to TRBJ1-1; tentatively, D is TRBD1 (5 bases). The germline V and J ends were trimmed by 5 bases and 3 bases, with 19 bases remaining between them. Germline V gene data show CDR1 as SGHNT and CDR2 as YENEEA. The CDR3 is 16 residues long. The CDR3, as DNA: TGTGCCAGCAGCCAAAATGGCCAGGGTAGGGACACTGAAGCTTTCTTT. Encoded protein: CASSQNGQGRDTEAFF.

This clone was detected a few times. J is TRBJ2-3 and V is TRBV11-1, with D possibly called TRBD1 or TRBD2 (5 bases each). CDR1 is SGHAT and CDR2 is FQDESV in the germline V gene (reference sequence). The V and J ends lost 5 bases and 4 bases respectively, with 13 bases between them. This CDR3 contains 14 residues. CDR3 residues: CASSEGWSSDTQYF. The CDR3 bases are TGTGCCAGCAGCGAGGGGTGGAGTTCAGATACGCAGTATTTT. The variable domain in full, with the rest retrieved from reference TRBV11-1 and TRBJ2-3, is EAEVAQSPRYKITEKSQAVAFWCDPISGHATLYWYRQILGQGPELLVQFQDESVVDDSQLPKDRFSAERLKGVDSTLKIQPAELGDSAMYLCASSEGWSSDTQYFGPGTRLTVL.

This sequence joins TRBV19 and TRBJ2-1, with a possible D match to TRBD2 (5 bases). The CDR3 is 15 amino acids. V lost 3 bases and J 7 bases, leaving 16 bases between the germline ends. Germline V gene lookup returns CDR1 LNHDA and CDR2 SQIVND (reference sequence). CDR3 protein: CASSMGVGGTNEQFF. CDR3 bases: TGTGCCAGTAGTATGGGAGTCGGAGGTACAAATGAGCAGTTCTTC.